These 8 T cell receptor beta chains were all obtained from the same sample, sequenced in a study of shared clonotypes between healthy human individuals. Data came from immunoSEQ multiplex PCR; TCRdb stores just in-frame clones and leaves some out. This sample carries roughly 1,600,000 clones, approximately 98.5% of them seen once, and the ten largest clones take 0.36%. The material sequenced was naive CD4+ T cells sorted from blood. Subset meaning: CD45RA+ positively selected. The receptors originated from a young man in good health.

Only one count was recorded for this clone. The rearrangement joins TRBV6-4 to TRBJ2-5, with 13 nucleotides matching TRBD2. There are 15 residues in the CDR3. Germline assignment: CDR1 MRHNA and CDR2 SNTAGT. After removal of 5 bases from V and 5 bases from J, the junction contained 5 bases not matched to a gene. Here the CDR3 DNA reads TGTGCCAGCAGTCGGACTAGCGGGAGTTTCGAGACCCAGTACTTC. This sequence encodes CASSRTSGSFETQYF.

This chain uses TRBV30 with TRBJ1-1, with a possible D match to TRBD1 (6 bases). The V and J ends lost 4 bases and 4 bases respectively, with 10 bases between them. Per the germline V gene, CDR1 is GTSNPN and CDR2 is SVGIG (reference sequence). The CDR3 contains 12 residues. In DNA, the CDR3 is TGTGCCTGGACAGGGGCTGGCACTGAAGCTTTCTTT. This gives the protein CAWTGAGTEAFF.

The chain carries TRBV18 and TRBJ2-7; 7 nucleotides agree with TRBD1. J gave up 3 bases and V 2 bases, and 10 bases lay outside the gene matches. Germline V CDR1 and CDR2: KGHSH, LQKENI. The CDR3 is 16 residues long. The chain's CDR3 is CASSPRDRVFIYEQYF. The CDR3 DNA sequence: TGTGCCAGCTCACCAAGGGACAGAGTTTTCATCTACGAGCAGTACTTC.

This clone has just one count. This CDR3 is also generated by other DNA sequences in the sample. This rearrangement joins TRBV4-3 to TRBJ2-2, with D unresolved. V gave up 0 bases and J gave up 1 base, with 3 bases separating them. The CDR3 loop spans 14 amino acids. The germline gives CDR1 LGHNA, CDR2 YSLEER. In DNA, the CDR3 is TGCGCCAGCAGCCAAGATGGGAACACCGGGGAGCTGTTTTTT. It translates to CASSQDGNTGELFF.

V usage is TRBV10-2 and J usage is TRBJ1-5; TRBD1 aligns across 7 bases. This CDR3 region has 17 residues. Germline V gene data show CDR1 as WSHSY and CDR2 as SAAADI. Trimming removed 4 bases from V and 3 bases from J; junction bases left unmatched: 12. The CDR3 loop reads CASSVSEGAGHNQPQHF. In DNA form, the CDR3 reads TGCGCCAGCAGTGTGTCAGAGGGGGCGGGTCACAATCAGCCCCAGCATTTT.

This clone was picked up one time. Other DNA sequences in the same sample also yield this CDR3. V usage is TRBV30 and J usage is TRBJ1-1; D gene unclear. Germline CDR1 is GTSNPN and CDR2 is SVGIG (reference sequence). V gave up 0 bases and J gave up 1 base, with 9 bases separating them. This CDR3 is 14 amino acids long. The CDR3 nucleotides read TGTGCCTGGAGTGTACACCGTACGAACACTGAAGCTTTCTTT. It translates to CAWSVHRTNTEAFF.

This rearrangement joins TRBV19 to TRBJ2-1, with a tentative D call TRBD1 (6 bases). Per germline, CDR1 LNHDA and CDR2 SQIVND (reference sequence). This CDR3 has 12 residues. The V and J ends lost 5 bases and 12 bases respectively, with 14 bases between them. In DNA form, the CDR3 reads TGTGCCAGTAGTCAACACTTAGGGGGGCAGTTCTTC. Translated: CASSQHLGGQFF.

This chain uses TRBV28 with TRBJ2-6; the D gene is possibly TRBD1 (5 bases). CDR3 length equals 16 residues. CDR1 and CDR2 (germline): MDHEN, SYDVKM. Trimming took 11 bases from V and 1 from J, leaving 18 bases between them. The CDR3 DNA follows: TGTGCCTACGGACCCGCAGGGAAATCTGGGGCCAACGTCCTGACTTTC. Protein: CAYGPAGKSGANVLTF. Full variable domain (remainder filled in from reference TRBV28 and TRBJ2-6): DVKVTQSSRYLVKRTGEKVFLECVQDMDHENMFWYRQDPGLGLRLIYFSYDVKMKEKGDIPEGYSVSREKKERFSLILESASTNQTSMYLCAYGPAGKSGANVLTFGAGSRLTVL.